One and the same sample provided the 15 T cell receptor beta chains below, sequenced in a study of blood T cell repertoires in COVID-19. Clones were read by immunoSEQ multiplex PCR, and TCRdb kept only the in-frame ones, dropping some. The data contain about 55,000 clones, approximately 85% of them singletons. Sequencing input: peripheral blood. The receptor set was obtained from a human donor in a cohort sampled during active COVID-19.

The chain combines TRBV27 with TRBJ2-5, with 7 bases that match TRBD1. The CDR3 is 15 residues long. The V segment lost 5 bases and the J segment 5 bases; nucleotides outside the gene matches: 11. The V gene's germline CDR1 is MNHEY and CDR2 SMNVEV (reference sequence). DNA for the CDR3: TGTGCCAGCAGTCCGGGGACAGCATTGAGGGAGACCCAGTACTTC. Its protein product is CASSPGTALRETQYF.

This chain uses TRBV9 with TRBJ1-1; D is uncertain. Trimming pared 0 bases from V and 6 bases from J, leaving 9 bases between. CDR3 length: 13 residues. Germline assignment: CDR1 SGDLS and CDR2 YYNGEE. This CDR3 is CASSVAGSAEAFF. The CDR3 bases are TGTGCCAGCAGCGTAGCGGGGTCCGCTGAAGCTTTCTTT.

The chain employs TRBV6-5 and TRBJ2-2, with 9 bases that match TRBD2. The J segment lost 4 bases and the V segment lost 4 bases, leaving 4 bases of the junction unmatched. Looked up from germline, CDR1 is MNHEY and CDR2 is SVGAGI. CDR3 length: 15 amino acids. CDR3 in amino acids: CASSWLAGRTGELFF. The CDR3 coding sequence is TGTGCCAGCAGTTGGCTAGCGGGACGCACCGGGGAGCTGTTTTTT.

V usage is TRBV4-1 and J usage is TRBJ2-1; no clear D gene. This CDR3 is 17 amino acids long. The V end lost 1 base, the J end lost 7 bases, and 20 bases lay between the germline ends. Germline assignment: CDR1 MGHRA and CDR2 YSYEKL. The CDR3 region has the DNA TGCGCCAGCAGCCAAGGCAGGCCTATCCAGCCGATAAATGAGCAGTTCTTC. Its translation is CASSQGRPIQPINEQFF.

This chain uses TRBV19 with TRBJ2-5, with 10 bases matching TRBD1. The J segment lost 4 bases and the V segment lost 2 bases, leaving 10 bases of the junction unmatched. Germline V gene data show CDR1 as LNHDA and CDR2 as SQIVND (reference sequence). The CDR3 runs 17 residues. The DNA for the CDR3 is TGTGCCAGTAGTATAATTCTGGGGACAGGGGTCGGAGAGACCCAGTACTTC. It encodes CASSIILGTGVGETQYF.

V and J are TRBV2 and TRBJ2-7; 15 positions agree with TRBD2. Trimming at V came to 8 bases and at J to 6 bases, leaving 14 bases not matched to a gene. The CDR3 consists of 17 residues. Germline CDR1 is SNHLY and CDR2 is FYNNEI. The CDR3 DNA is TGTGCCAGCCAGTTCACTTCCGGGACTAGCGGGAGGTTCGAGCAGTACTTC. Amino acids: CASQFTSGTSGRFEQYF.

This clone appeared a single time. V gene TRBV18 combines with J gene TRBJ2-1; 7 bases align to TRBD1. Germline CDR1 is KGHSH and CDR2 is LQKENI. The CDR3 has 14 amino acids. V dropped 1 base and J dropped 9; count of bases not matched to a gene: 6. CDR3 nucleotides: TGTGCCAGCTCACCACTTCAGGGGGTGGGTGAGCAGTTCTTC. Its protein product is CASSPLQGVGEQFF. The full variable domain, its missing parts supplied by reference TRBV18 and TRBJ2-1, is NAGVMQNPRHLVRRRGQEARLRCSPMKGHSHVYWYRQLPEEGLKFMVYLQKENIIDESGMPKERFSAEFPKEGPSILRIQQVVRGDSAAYFCASSPLQGVGEQFFGPGTRLTVL.

The genes are TRBV11-1 and TRBJ2-3; 16 bases fit TRBD2. V lost 5 bases, J lost 6 bases, and 5 bases stayed unmatched. The V gene's germline CDR1 is SGHAT and CDR2 FQDESV (reference sequence). CDR3 size: 16 residues. The CDR3 region is CASSMGLAGGADTQYF. CDR3 sequence (DNA): TGTGCCAGCAGCATGGGACTAGCGGGAGGGGCGGATACGCAGTATTTT.

In this sample, this clone turned up once. The gene calls are TRBV30 and TRBJ1-4; D uncertain. The CDR3 has 14 amino acids. The germline V gene encodes CDR1 GTSNPN and CDR2 SVGIG (reference sequence). V was clipped by 0 bases and J by 6 bases, with 11 bases between them. CDR3 nucleotides: TGTGCCTGGAGTGTACCGACAAGTTATGAAAAACTGTTTTTT. Protein product: CAWSVPTSYEKLFF.

The rearrangement uses TRBV28 and TRBJ2-2; the match to TRBD1 covers 8 bases. The CDR3 loop spans 18 amino acids. The germline V gene encodes CDR1 MDHEN and CDR2 SYDVKM. V was clipped by 7 bases and J by 3 bases; unmatched bases: 16. The CDR3 reads CASNPSPGQGSDTGELFF. The CDR3 DNA follows: TGTGCCAGCAACCCATCCCCCGGACAGGGATCGGACACCGGGGAGCTGTTTTTT.

The genes are TRBV19 and TRBJ2-1; TRBD2 matches 11 bases. CDR3 length: 19 amino acids. Losses at the gene ends were 4 bases for V and 10 bases for J; bases not matched to a gene: 21. Germline V gene lookup returns CDR1 LNHDA and CDR2 SQIVND (reference sequence). The CDR3 DNA is TGTGCCAGTAGTAGGGGTAGGGCTAGCGGGAGGAATAACCGGGTGGAGCAGTTCTTC. As protein: CASSRGRASGRNNRVEQFF.

V gene TRBV9 combines with J gene TRBJ2-5; D gene ambiguous. The CDR3 totals 12 residues. Germline CDR1 is SGDLS and CDR2 is YYNGEE. V lost 0 bases and J lost 5, with 5 bases in between. The CDR3 here is CASSVVGETQYF. CDR3 sequence (DNA): TGTGCCAGCAGCGTAGTCGGGGAGACCCAGTACTTC.

This chain connects TRBV19 to TRBJ2-7, with D perhaps TRBD1 (5 bases). Germline values: CDR1 LNHDA, CDR2 SQIVND (reference sequence). Trimming stripped 7 bases from V and 5 bases from J, with 21 bases between. This CDR3 contains 15 residues. DNA for the CDR3: TGTGCCAGTACCCGGTGGGGCAGGGTTGATGACGAGCAGTACTTC. It specifies CASTRWGRVDDEQYF.

Comment on this clone: One junction end disagrees with the germline gene, perhaps due to a read error. This rearrangement joins TRBV9 to TRBJ2-2; 9 bases are a match to TRBD2. Germline CDR1 reads SGDLS; CDR2 reads YYNGEE. CDR3 length equals 16 residues. CDR3 amino acids: CARRRRGGVNTGELFF. The CDR3 nucleotides read TGCGCCCGCCGCCGGCGGGGGGGAGTGAACACCGGGGAGCTGTTTTTT.

CDR3 bases: TGTGCCAGCAGCGCCAGGGGAAGAATTAACAGGGGGCGCCGGAGCACTGAAGCTTTCTTT. As protein: CASSARGRINRGRRSTEAFF. V and J are TRBV3-1 (or the pseudogene TRBV3-2) and TRBJ1-1; 9 nucleotides match TRBD1. Trimming removed 5 bases from V and 4 bases from J; junction bases left unmatched: 23. The germline gives CDR1 LGHDT, CDR2 YNNKEL (reference sequence). This CDR3 contains 20 residues.